This T cell receptor (beta chain) derives from a study of blood T cell repertoires in COVID-19. Study overall: The origin of the acute and convalescent COVID-19 samples was the United States, Italy and Spain. Sources were T cells, B-cell-depleted T cells, or PBMCs; the material itself was cDNA or gDNA.

As concerns this clone: The sample holds other DNA sequences that translate to the same CDR3.

In the source study's methods: It was from reference gene primer amplification that nucleated cell counts were estimated. Some clones are missing from TCRdb's copy, which holds only in-frame ones; the method was immunoSEQ multiplex PCR. That table supplies the V and J calls and clone size; D and trimming were determined from the DNA. The sample includes some 180,000 clones, 87% of them seen just once. The CDR3 loop spans 13 amino acids. Between the trimmed V and J ends, which lost 4 bases and 3 bases, there was a span of 9 bases. This chain joins TRBV12-3 or TRBV12-4 and TRBJ1-1; TRBD1 might be the D (5 bases). The sequence was obtained from a man in his fifties or sixties with active or convalescent COVID-19. Specimen: peripheral blood. CDR3 region: CASSWGGDTEAFF. CDR3 DNA sequence: TGTGCCAGCAGTTGGGGGGGGGACACTGAAGCTTTCTTT.